This paragraph reports one TCR beta chain. These data originate in a study of technical replicates of blood from a handful of donors. Profiling relied on immunoSEQ multiplex PCR, and the TCRdb table lists in-frame clones only, not all of them. The sample gives about 74,000 clones, 95% of which show up once; 0.25% to 0.3% is in the top ten. Germline trimming cut 4 bases from V and 4 bases from J; bases unmatched to any gene: 11. The V gene's germline CDR1 is SGHRS and CDR2 YFSETQ. There are 16 residues in the CDR3. The chain joins TRBV5-1 to TRBJ2-5, with TRBD2 matching 9 bases. This receptor was taken from a human donor in good health. Sample: T cells isolated from PBMCs. DNA for the CDR3: TGCGCCAGCAGCCCGGATAGCGGGAGCGGGGGAGAGACCCAGTACTTC. Its translation: CASSPDSGSGGETQYF.